Sequencing of this T cell receptor (beta chain) was carried out in a study of CD8+ T cells in alopecia areata. The CDR3 extends over 15 amino acids. V lost 0 bases and J lost 7, with 10 bases in between. Germline loops: CDR1 SEHNR, CDR2 FQNEAQ (reference sequence). As the sequencing template, cDNA was produced by extracting RNA and reverse transcribing it. Here immunoSEQ multiplex PCR was the method, and the copy in TCRdb shows in-frame clones only, minus some. The sample carries about 130,000 clones, about 49% recorded once. This clonotype was sampled from a human donor with alopecia areata. This chain uses TRBV7-9 with TRBJ1-6; no clear D gene. Sample: CD8+ T cells sorted from blood, taken at week 0. CDR3 DNA sequence: TGTGCCAGCAGCTTAGCTTCAGGTTTCAATTCACCCCTCCACTTT. Its protein product is CASSLASGFNSPLHF.